This passage covers 16 T cell receptor beta chains from one sample sequenced in a study of cytomegalovirus exposure and HLA in healthy donors. Use of 60 Vbeta and 13 Jbeta primers characterized the PCR. Produced via immunoSEQ multiplex PCR; TCRdb's table is partial and in-frame only. In the table there are roughly 190,000 clones, approximately 12% of which are singletons. Sequenced material: PBMCs. All receptors derive from a man aged 50-60 years in good health and CMV-seropositive.

This clone was seen a few times. The V gene is TRBV15, the J gene TRBJ2-2; TRBD2 matches at 7 bases. CDR3 length equals 16 residues. Germline CDR1 LNHNV, CDR2 YYDKDF (reference sequence). V lost 1 base and J lost 0; bases outside the gene matches: 2. This CDR3 reads CATSRVGRANTGELFF. The CDR3 DNA follows: TGTGCCACCAGCAGAGTGGGGAGGGCGAACACCGGGGAGCTGTTTTTT.

The chain links TRBV28 to TRBJ1-1, with TRBD1 identical over 8 bases. The length of the CDR3 is 15 residues. Looked up from germline, CDR1 is MDHEN and CDR2 is SYDVKM. The ends lost 7 bases at V and 0 bases at J; junction bases unmatched: 7. The CDR3 DNA follows: TGTGCCAGCAATCTCAGGGGGCCCCTGAACACTGAAGCTTTCTTT. Protein sequence: CASNLRGPLNTEAFF.

In its sample, this clone was seen once. V gene TRBV7-9 combines with J gene TRBJ2-3; 13 bases map to TRBD2. The trim removed 6 bases at V and 3 bases at J, leaving 12 bases unmatched. The CDR3 totals 18 residues. The germline V gene has CDR1 SEHNR and CDR2 FQNEAQ (reference sequence). The CDR3 bases are TGTGCCAGCAGTGGACCGGGACTAGCGGGGAGGAAAACAGATACGCAGTATTTT. It yields the protein CASSGPGLAGRKTDTQYF.

Notes on this clone: The same CDR3 can be traced to other DNA sequences in this sample. The V and J genes are TRBV19 and TRBJ1-2; 8 bases are a match to TRBD1. From germline, CDR1 is LNHDA and CDR2 SQIVND (reference sequence). After removal of 5 bases from V and 8 bases from J, the junction contained 4 bases not matched to a gene. The CDR3 is made up of 12 amino acids. The CDR3 DNA is TGTGCCAGTAGTGACAGGGGTTTCGGCTACACCTTC. Its protein product is CASSDRGFGYTF.

The chain has TRBV28 and TRBJ2-7; TRBD2 aligns across 8 bases. The V gene's germline CDR1 is MDHEN and CDR2 SYDVKM. The CDR3 runs 13 residues. Trimming cost V 6 bases and J 3 bases; bases outside gene matches: 4. The CDR3 nucleotides are TGTGCCAGCAGAGGGGCGGGGGGCTACGAGCAGTACTTC. Translation: CASRGAGGYEQYF. Drawing the rest from reference TRBV28 and TRBJ2-7, the complete variable domain is DVKVTQSSRYLVKRTGEKVFLECVQDMDHENMFWYRQDPGLGLRLIYFSYDVKMKEKGDIPEGYSVSREKKERFSLILESASTNQTSMYLCASRGAGGYEQYFGPGTRLTVT.

This chain uses TRBV6-1 with TRBJ1-2; tentatively, D is TRBD1 (5 bases). This CDR3 comprises 15 residues. In germline, CDR1 is MNHNS, CDR2 SASEGT. The V end was cut by 7 bases, the J end by 7 bases, with 22 bases between. This chain's CDR3 is CASTPRAGEVSGYTF. CDR3 nucleotide sequence: TGTGCCAGCACCCCCCGAGCGGGGGAAGTGTCTGGCTACACCTTC.

This clone has more than one count but fewer than ten. The rearrangement joins TRBV20-1 to TRBJ1-5; D uncertain. This CDR3 comprises 9 residues. From germline, CDR1 is DFQATT and CDR2 SNEGSKA (reference sequence). V lost 5 bases and J lost 10, with 6 bases in between. In nucleotides, the CDR3 is TGCAGTGCTGGGAGTCCCCAGCATTTT. Its translation is CSAGSPQHF.

This chain links TRBV28 with TRBJ1-1; no clear D gene. The germline V gene has CDR1 MDHEN and CDR2 SYDVKM. V was trimmed by 4 bases and J by 5 bases, leaving 14 bases between them. CDR3 size: 14 residues. DNA of the CDR3: TGTGCCAGCAGTTCTCTCAGGCTGCTAACTGAAGCTTTCTTT. Its protein product is CASSSLRLLTEAFF.

This clone showed up just a few times. J is TRBJ1-2 and V is TRBV5-8, with 9 positions matching TRBD1. V lost 5 bases to trimming and J lost 10 bases; unmatched junction nucleotides: 6. This CDR3 comprises 12 residues. Germline V lookup: CDR1 SGHTS, CDR2 YDEGEE. The CDR3 nucleotides are TGTGCCAGCAGGTGGGGACAGGGCGCCTACACCTTC. Translating it yields CASRWGQGAYTF.

V usage is TRBV5-6 and J usage is TRBJ2-7; the D gene is possibly TRBD2 (6 bases). From germline, CDR1 is SGHDT and CDR2 YYEEEE. Trimming stripped 0 bases from V and 3 bases from J, with 10 bases between. The CDR3 is made up of 14 amino acids. The CDR3 bases are TGTGCCAGCAGCTTGGGGCGGGATTTCTACGAGCAGTACTTC. Translation gives CASSLGRDFYEQYF.

This clone was observed a few times. The chain recombines TRBV5-8 with TRBJ2-5, with 9 bases matching TRBD2. The germline CDR1 and CDR2 sequences are SGHTS and YDEGEE. V shed 6 bases, J shed 3 bases, and the junction held 15 bases outside the gene matches. The CDR3 is 17 residues long. The CDR3 spells CASTANVLAGPKETQYF. CDR3 in DNA: TGTGCCAGCACCGCCAACGTCCTAGCGGGGCCTAAAGAGACCCAGTACTTC.

The chain employs TRBV6-1 and TRBJ2-5, with 13 bases aligning to TRBD2. This CDR3 contains 15 residues. The V gene end was trimmed by 5 bases and the J gene end by 5 bases; junction bases not matched to a gene: 5. Looked up from germline, CDR1 is MNHNS and CDR2 is SASEGT. CDR3 sequence reads: CASSSLAGGPETQYF. In DNA form, the CDR3 reads TGTGCCAGCAGTTCACTAGCGGGGGGGCCGGAGACCCAGTACTTC.

This clone was detected only a few times. V usage is TRBV15 and J usage is TRBJ1-1, with D possibly TRBD1 on 5 matching bases. Germline V lookup: CDR1 LNHNV, CDR2 YYDKDF (reference sequence). The ends were cut back, 6 bases at V and 1 base at J, with 12 bases in the middle. The CDR3 has 14 amino acids. The CDR3 nucleotides read TGTGCCACCAGTTTCGGACACGCGAACACTGAAGCTTTCTTT. Its protein product is CATSFGHANTEAFF.

This clone has more than one count but fewer than ten. V gene TRBV6-5 combines with J gene TRBJ1-2; maybe TRBD1 (5 bases). The CDR3 runs to 14 residues. The germline V gene has CDR1 MNHEY and CDR2 SVGAGI. V lost 6 bases and J 3 bases, leaving 14 bases between the germline ends. CDR3 DNA: TGTGCCAGCAGCGCGACAGCTGGGGACTATGGCTACACCTTC. Residues: CASSATAGDYGYTF.

This clone occurred a few times. The chain recombines TRBV28 with TRBJ1-2; TRBD1 matches 9 bases. J was trimmed by 4 bases and V by 7 bases; bases with no gene match: 7. CDR1 MDHEN and CDR2 SYDVKM come from the germline V gene. The CDR3 sequence is 14 residues long. The CDR3 here is CASTSGTGRYGYTF. CDR3 coding DNA: TGTGCCAGCACGTCCGGGACAGGGCGCTATGGCTACACCTTC.

This clone was counted a few times. The J gene is TRBJ1-6, the V gene TRBV2; a weak D match, TRBD1 (5 bases). Germline lookup yields CDR1 SNHLY and CDR2 FYNNEI. The CDR3 has 17 residues. Between the trimmed V and J ends, which lost 7 bases and 2 bases, there was a span of 18 bases. The CDR3 DNA reads TGTGCCAGCACCACCGCGGGGACCGGAACCTATAATTCACCCCTCCACTTT. This encodes CASTTAGTGTYNSPLHF.